The 14 T cell receptor beta chains reported below all come from one sample, sequenced in a study of CD8 T cells in Susac syndrome. RNA in amounts of roughly 0.45 to 1 ug was reverse transcribed with random hexamers. TCRdb redid the calling of the immunoSEQ multiplex PCR reads with MiXCR, one entry per CDR3 protein. The table has roughly 180,000 distinct CDR3 sequences, about 94% seen once. The sequenced sample consisted of CD4+ T cells from PBMCs. The receptors here all came from a human donor in good health.

This chain connects TRBV5-4 to TRBJ2-5; possibly TRBD1 for D (6 bases). The CDR3 has 15 residues. Per germline, CDR1 SGHNT and CDR2 YYREEE (reference sequence). Trimming took 4 bases from V and 2 from J, leaving 15 bases between them. In DNA form, the CDR3 reads TGTGCCAGCAGCCCGGTACAGGGTAGACAAGAGACCCAGTACTTC. The encoded protein is CASSPVQGRQETQYF.

This chain uses TRBV14 with TRBJ2-1; D is perhaps TRBD2 (6 bases). CDR1 is SGHDN and CDR2 is FVKESK in the germline V gene. Trimming took off 4 bases at V and 8 bases at J, with 15 bases between the two ends. The CDR3 is 14 residues long. In DNA, the CDR3 is TGTGCCAGCAGCCGCCCCGGAGGGATCGATGAGCAGTTCTTC. As protein: CASSRPGGIDEQFF.

The genes are TRBV5-1 and TRBJ1-1; D is unclear. V lost 0 bases to trimming and J lost 3 bases, with 9 bases between them. Germline-derived CDR1 and CDR2 are SGHRS and YFSETQ. The CDR3 runs to 14 residues. The CDR3 coding sequence is TGCGCCAGCAGCTTGGTGTCGGAGGACACTGAAGCTTTCTTT. Its protein is CASSLVSEDTEAFF.

The chain recombines TRBV5-1 with TRBJ2-3, with 8 bases aligning to TRBD2. Germline V gene data show CDR1 as SGHRS and CDR2 as YFSETQ. Trimming removed 0 bases from V and 1 base from J; junction bases left unmatched: 4. This CDR3 contains 16 residues. The CDR3 is CASSLDGAGGTDTQYF. The DNA of the CDR3 is TGCGCCAGCAGCTTGGATGGAGCGGGGGGCACAGATACGCAGTATTTT.

The V gene is TRBV7-2, the J gene TRBJ1-2; perhaps TRBD1 as D (6 bases). Germline V gives CDR1 SGHTA, CDR2 FQGNSA. V shed 0 bases and J shed 6 bases, with 20 bases lying between them. The CDR3 extends over 17 amino acids. The CDR3: CASSLASTGTLGDGYTF. The DNA for the CDR3 is TGTGCCAGCAGCTTAGCCTCTACAGGGACCTTAGGGGATGGCTACACCTTC. Drawing the rest from reference TRBV7-2 and TRBJ1-2, the complete variable domain is GAGVSQSPSNKVTEKGKDVELRCDPISGHTALYWYRQSLGQGLEFLIYFQGNSAPDKSGLPSDRFSAERTGGSVSTLTIQRTQQEDSAVYLCASSLASTGTLGDGYTFGSGTRLTVV.

The J gene is TRBJ2-7, the V gene TRBV7-3; perhaps TRBD1 as D (6 bases). The V gene's germline CDR1 is SGHTA and CDR2 FQGTGA. The V end was cut by 4 bases, the J end by 6 bases, with 16 bases between. The CDR3 is 14 amino acids. The CDR3 sequence is CASSSDRNLREQYF. The CDR3 nucleotides read TGTGCCAGCAGCTCCGACAGGAACCTCCGCGAGCAGTACTTC.

The V gene is TRBV29-1, the J gene TRBJ2-7, with 13 bases lining up with TRBD2. The CDR3 totals 13 residues. The V gene end was trimmed by 6 bases and the J gene end by 4 bases; junction bases not matched to a gene: 3. CDR1 SQVTM and CDR2 ANQGSEA come from the germline V gene. The chain's CDR3 is CSVGLAGAYEQYF. DNA of the CDR3: TGCAGCGTAGGACTAGCGGGAGCGTACGAGCAGTACTTC.

V is TRBV30 and J is TRBJ1-2; 9 positions agree with TRBD1. The V segment lost 8 bases and the J segment 8 bases; nucleotides outside the gene matches: 12. Germline CDR1 GTSNPN, CDR2 SVGIG (reference sequence). The CDR3 consists of 13 residues. Here the CDR3 reads CASSLGTGNGYTF. The CDR3 DNA reads as TGTGCCAGTAGTCTTGGGACAGGGAACGGCTACACCTTC.

This chain connects TRBV14 to TRBJ2-5; the D is unclear. The CDR3 consists of 13 residues. CDR1 is SGHDN and CDR2 is FVKESK in the germline V gene. V gave up 1 base and J gave up 4 bases, with 7 bases separating them. CDR3 amino acids: CASSQGLPETQYF. The CDR3 DNA is TGTGCCAGCAGCCAAGGACTTCCAGAGACCCAGTACTTC.

This chain joins TRBV12-3 or TRBV12-4 and TRBJ1-5; D not resolved. The CDR3 sequence is 13 residues long. The V and J ends lost 3 bases and 2 bases respectively, with 5 bases between them. CDR3 in amino acids: CASSFGGNQPQHF. DNA for the CDR3: TGTGCCAGCAGTTTCGGGGGCAATCAGCCCCAGCATTTT.

The chain links TRBV18 to TRBJ1-5; D is perhaps TRBD1 (5 bases). The germline V gene has CDR1 KGHSH and CDR2 LQKENI. V gave up 3 bases and J gave up 6 bases, with 9 bases separating them. The CDR3 consists of 13 residues. The CDR3 DNA is TGTGCCAGCTCACCGGCAGGGACTCAGCCCCAGCATTTT. It yields the protein CASSPAGTQPQHF.

This clonotype was picked up one time. The V and J genes are TRBV20-1 and TRBJ1-2; unclear D gene. The CDR3 runs 12 residues. With 3 bases removed from V and 8 bases from J, the gap between germline ends came to 13 bases. Germline CDR1 and CDR2: DFQATT and SNEGSKA (reference sequence). CDR3 DNA sequence: TGCAGTGCTAGGCGGCAGGATGGGGGCTACACCTTC. Translating gives CSARRQDGGYTF.

This clonotype was counted only a few times. V is TRBV2 and J is TRBJ2-3; D may be TRBD2 (6 bases). This CDR3 is 14 amino acids long. Between the trimmed V and J ends, which lost 3 bases and 1 base, there was a span of 8 bases. Germline values: CDR1 SNHLY, CDR2 FYNNEI. In nucleotides, the CDR3 is TGTGCCAGCAGTGAGGCTAGCGGCACAGATACGCAGTATTTT. Protein product: CASSEASGTDTQYF.

V is TRBV19 and J is TRBJ1-2; 7 bases line up with TRBD1. V shed 5 bases, J shed 8 bases, and the junction held 8 bases outside the gene matches. Per the germline V gene, CDR1 is LNHDA and CDR2 is SQIVND (reference sequence). CDR3 length: 13 amino acids. The DNA for the CDR3 is TGTGCCAGTAGTCCTGACAGGGCAAGAGGCTACACCTTC. Its protein product is CASSPDRARGYTF.